These 25 T cell receptor beta chains came from one sample sequenced in a study of beta chain features in type 1 diabetes. Expressed TCRB transcripts were sequenced after all isolated RNA was converted to cDNA. Profiled with immunoSEQ multiplex PCR; TCRdb holds only in-frame clones, not every one. The sample shows 900,000 or so clones, 15% to 20% of them seen only once. The material sequenced was naive CD4+ T cells from blood. All receptors derive from a woman in her late teens or twenties in good health.

This clone came up a few times. The J gene is TRBJ2-3, the V gene TRBV7-9, with D tentatively TRBD2 (6 bases). Trimming removed 5 bases from V and 7 bases from J, with 25 bases in between. Germline V gene sequence: CDR1 SEHNR, CDR2 FQNEAQ (reference sequence). This CDR3 is built from 17 residues. The CDR3 DNA reads as TGTGCCAGCAGCCAGAGGCCGGGAGCGACCCGGCCCCATACGCAGTATTTT. Encoded protein: CASSQRPGATRPHTQYF. Drawing the rest from reference TRBV7-9 and TRBJ2-3, the complete variable domain is DTGVSQNPRHKITKRGQNVTFRCDPISEHNRLYWYRQTLGQGPEFLTYFQNEAQLEKSRLLSDRFSAERPKGSFSTLEIQRTEQGDSAMYLCASSQRPGATRPHTQYFGPGTRLTVL.

The genes are TRBV10-3 and TRBJ2-2; 12 nucleotides match TRBD2. Germline-derived CDR1 and CDR2 are ENHRY and SYGVKD. This CDR3 region has 16 residues. J was trimmed by 2 bases and V by 7 bases; bases with no gene match: 5. The CDR3 reads CAITGTSGRNTGELFF. DNA for the CDR3: TGTGCCATCACTGGGACTAGCGGGCGAAACACCGGGGAGCTGTTTTTT.

With respect to this clone: The junction does not match germline at one end; this may be a read error. The V and J genes are TRBV5-4 and TRBJ2-1, with D possibly matching TRBD1 (6 bases). This CDR3 contains 17 residues. Per germline, CDR1 SGHNT and CDR2 YYREEE (reference sequence). DNA for the CDR3: TGCGCCAGCAGCCAGGCCGCCCGCGGTGGACAGTACGTTGAGCAGTTCTTC. It specifies CASSQAARGGQYVEQFF.

V and J are TRBV7-8 and TRBJ2-7, with a possible D match to TRBD2 (5 bases). The germline V gene has CDR1 SGHVS and CDR2 FQNEAQ. Trimming shortened V by 5 bases and J by 2 bases, and 13 bases separated the two germline ends. There are 14 residues in the CDR3. The CDR3 spells CASSLGGLPYEQYF. The DNA for the CDR3 is TGTGCCAGCAGCCTCGGCGGACTTCCCTACGAGCAGTACTTC.

The chain recombines TRBV6-5 with TRBJ1-1; TRBD1 agrees at 7 bases. Germline assignment: CDR1 MNHEY and CDR2 SVGAGI. The trim removed 3 bases at V and 3 bases at J, leaving 10 bases unmatched. CDR3 length equals 16 residues. The CDR3 DNA is TGTGCCAGCAGTTATTCCCGACAGGGCAGGGACACTGAAGCTTTCTTT. Translation gives CASSYSRQGRDTEAFF.

This clone occurred a few times. The J gene is TRBJ1-1, the V gene TRBV7-9; TRBD1 matches at 8 bases. CDR1 SEHNR and CDR2 FQNEAQ come from the germline V gene (reference sequence). The CDR3 runs to 15 residues. The V and J ends lost 0 bases and 6 bases, in that order; junction bases with no gene match: 6. As DNA, the CDR3 is TGTGCCAGCAGCTTAGCCGGGCAGGGGGCCCCTGAAGCTTTCTTT. It specifies CASSLAGQGAPEAFF.

The rearrangement joins TRBV2 to TRBJ2-2; 9 bases map to TRBD2. Germline lookup yields CDR1 SNHLY and CDR2 FYNNEI. The CDR3 is 17 amino acids. Germline trimming cut 8 bases from V and 4 bases from J; bases unmatched to any gene: 14. The CDR3 nucleotides read TGTGCCAGCCTCCTCATCCCTACTAGCGGGCGCACCGGGGAGCTGTTTTTT. It codes for CASLLIPTSGRTGELFF.

The rearrangement joins TRBV28 to TRBJ1-5; D uncertain. This CDR3 comprises 16 residues. Germline values: CDR1 MDHEN, CDR2 SYDVKM. Trimming left V 5 bases short and J 6 bases short, with 20 bases between. CDR3 coding DNA: TGTGCCAGCAGTCCGACCGGAACTCTCCGGGCTCAGCCCCAGCATTTT. Protein sequence: CASSPTGTLRAQPQHF.

This sequence joins TRBV11-2 and TRBJ2-1; the D is unclear. This CDR3 contains 15 residues. Germline V gives CDR1 SGHAT, CDR2 FQNNGV. Trimming stripped 1 base from V and 5 bases from J, with 12 bases between. The CDR3 DNA reads as TGTGCCAGCAGCTTAGGCCTGACAAACAACAATGAGCAGTTCTTC. Amino acid sequence: CASSLGLTNNNEQFF.

This clone has just a few counts. The gene calls are TRBV19 and TRBJ2-5; maybe TRBD2 (5 bases). The CDR3 consists of 15 residues. Germline V gene sequence: CDR1 LNHDA, CDR2 SQIVND (reference sequence). The V end was cut by 4 bases, the J end by 4 bases, with 16 bases between. CDR3 loop: CASSSLGVGGETQYF. CDR3 coding DNA: TGTGCCAGTAGTAGCCTCGGGGTCGGTGGAGAGACCCAGTACTTC.

In its sample, this clone was seen a few times. The same CDR3 arises from other DNA sequences in this sample as well. The CDR3 sequence is CASSLLAGVGNEQFF. The CDR3 DNA reads TGCGCCAGCAGCTTACTAGCGGGAGTGGGTAATGAGCAGTTCTTC. V is TRBV5-1 and J is TRBJ2-1, with 11 bases matching TRBD2. The CDR3 is 15 residues long. Germline lookup yields CDR1 SGHRS and CDR2 YFSETQ. V was pared by 2 bases and J by 7 bases, with 5 bases of the junction left unmatched.

This clone was recorded a few times. The chain combines TRBV7-9 with TRBJ2-1; TRBD1 matches at 8 bases. The length of the CDR3 is 15 residues. The V and J ends lost 2 bases and 9 bases, in that order; junction bases with no gene match: 9. Germline values: CDR1 SEHNR, CDR2 FQNEAQ (reference sequence). This CDR3 reads CASSLRIQGAGEQFF. In DNA, the CDR3 is TGTGCCAGCAGCTTACGGATTCAGGGGGCGGGTGAGCAGTTCTTC.

This clone was counted a few times. The CDR3 coding sequence is TGTGCCAGCAGCTTCTGGCGTTCGAGCACAGATACGCAGTATTTT. Residues: CASSFWRSSTDTQYF. The chain links TRBV7-2 to TRBJ2-3; no clear D. V lost 3 bases and J 0 bases, leaving 10 bases between the germline ends. Germline V gene sequence: CDR1 SGHTA, CDR2 FQGNSA. The length of the CDR3 is 15 residues.

The chain recombines TRBV21-1 with TRBJ2-3; the table names TRBD1, a call not compared with the DNA. TRBV21-1 is listed as a pseudogene. The CDR3 sequence is 17 residues long. Here the CDR3 reads CASSKVDRVDRMDTQYF. Written as DNA, the CDR3 is TGTGCCAGCAGCAAGGTGGACAGGGTTGATCGGATGGATACGCAGTATTTT.

J is TRBJ1-1 and V is TRBV28; weak D call: TRBD1 (5 bases). V was cut by 2 bases and J by 11 bases, with 12 bases left in between. The CDR3 is 12 residues long. Germline CDR1 MDHEN, CDR2 SYDVKM. DNA of the CDR3: TGTGCCAGCAGTTTAGGGGGGTATGGGGCTTTCTTT. Its protein is CASSLGGYGAFF.

This clone was seen more than once but under ten times. CDR3: CASSYRLAGLYNEQFF. The CDR3 bases are TGTGCCAGCAGTTACCGACTAGCGGGCTTATACAATGAGCAGTTCTTC. The genes are TRBV6-7 and TRBJ2-1; 10 nucleotides line up with TRBD2. TRBV6-7 is an ORF; its function is uncertain. V trimming: 2 bases; J trimming: 4 bases; junction bases outside the gene matches: 5. CDR3 size: 16 residues.

This clone has just a few counts. The chain couples TRBV28 to TRBJ1-4; D is ambiguous. This CDR3 spans 13 amino acids. V was shortened by 3 bases and J by 8 bases, with 10 bases between the two germline ends. The germline V gene encodes CDR1 MDHEN and CDR2 SYDVKM. The CDR3 region has the DNA TGTGCCAGCAGTTTGGACGGTCACGAAAAACTGTTTTTT. Protein: CASSLDGHEKLFF.

This clone was detected only a few times. The rearrangement joins TRBV7-2 to TRBJ1-1; no clear D gene. Germline loops: CDR1 SGHTA, CDR2 FQGNSA. V gave up 5 bases and J gave up 8 bases, with 18 bases separating them. The CDR3 contains 14 residues. This CDR3 is CASSGALTRLEAFF. CDR3 coding DNA: TGTGCCAGCAGCGGAGCGCTAACTCGGCTGGAAGCTTTCTTT. The full variable domain, with the rest looked up from reference TRBV7-2 and TRBJ1-1, is GAGVSQSPSNKVTEKGKDVELRCDPISGHTALYWYRQSLGQGLEFLIYFQGNSAPDKSGLPSDRFSAERTGGSVSTLTIQRTQQEDSAVYLCASSGALTRLEAFFGQGTRLTVV.

This clone occurred a few times. The chain joins TRBV11-2 to TRBJ2-1; 14 nucleotides agree with TRBD2. The trim removed 5 bases at V and 9 bases at J, leaving 6 bases unmatched. The germline V gene encodes CDR1 SGHAT and CDR2 FQNNGV. This CDR3 has 15 amino acids. As DNA, the CDR3 is TGTGCCAGCAGCCCGGGACTAGCGGGAGAAGGTGAGCAGTTCTTC. This translates into CASSPGLAGEGEQFF.

V gene TRBV2 combines with J gene TRBJ1-1; D may be TRBD1 (6 bases). Trimming took 7 bases from V and 1 from J, leaving 19 bases between them. This CDR3 spans 16 amino acids. Germline CDR1 and CDR2: SNHLY and FYNNEI. As DNA, the CDR3 is TGTGCCAGCACCCCTCTACGGGACATAGGGAACACTGAAGCTTTCTTT. It encodes CASTPLRDIGNTEAFF.

The table lists this clone with a count of one. The chain employs TRBV2 and TRBJ1-1, with D hard to call. Germline V lookup: CDR1 SNHLY, CDR2 FYNNEI. Deletions cut 4 bases from V and 1 base from J, with 16 bases between. The CDR3 covers 16 residues. Here the CDR3 reads CASSVRPGRGNTEAFF. The CDR3 DNA sequence: TGTGCCAGCAGTGTCAGGCCCGGACGGGGGAACACTGAAGCTTTCTTT.

This clone was observed a few times. V usage is TRBV18 and J usage is TRBJ2-7; TRBD2 aligns across 13 bases. Germline V gene lookup returns CDR1 KGHSH and CDR2 LQKENI. The CDR3 totals 16 residues. The V gene end was trimmed by 3 bases and the J gene end by 4 bases; junction bases not matched to a gene: 6. The CDR3 nucleotides are TGTGCCAGCTCACCCCGACTAGCGGGAGGTTCTTACGAGCAGTACTTC. Its translation is CASSPRLAGGSYEQYF.

This clone was seen a few times. The CDR3 DNA sequence: TGTGCCAGCAGCTTAGACAGGGGAAACACCTACGAGCAGTACTTC. Translating it yields CASSLDRGNTYEQYF. The chain couples TRBV11-2 to TRBJ2-5; D perhaps matches TRBD1 (6 bases). Near its end, the DNA agrees better with TRBJ2-7, so the J call may be wrong. In germline, CDR1 is SGHAT, CDR2 FQNNGV. The CDR3 has 15 residues.

This clone was counted between two and nine times. The chain recombines TRBV5-5 with TRBJ2-6, with TRBD1 as a possible D gene (5 bases). Per the germline V gene, CDR1 is SGHKS and CDR2 is YYEKEE (reference sequence). The CDR3 loop spans 16 amino acids. Trimming took off 1 base at V and 5 bases at J, with 13 bases between the two ends. The CDR3 loop is CASSLTGLDRANVLTF. In DNA form, the CDR3 reads TGTGCCAGCAGCTTGACAGGTCTTGATAGGGCCAACGTCCTGACTTTC.

This clone was detected only a few times. This chain uses TRBV6-6 with TRBJ1-1; a weak D match, TRBD1 (5 bases). Germline CDR1 is MNHNY and CDR2 is SVGAGI (reference sequence). V lost 2 bases to trimming and J lost 5 bases, with 18 bases between them. The CDR3 runs 16 residues. The CDR3 loop reads CASSYNPAGHRTEAFF. The CDR3 bases are TGTGCCAGCAGTTACAACCCCGCAGGGCACAGGACTGAAGCTTTCTTT.